These 28 T cell receptor beta chains were all obtained from the same sample, sequenced in a study of T cell repertoires in cytomegalovirus infection. No antigen has been identified for these receptors. A single record per CDR3 protein comes from TCRdb applying MiXCR to the reads. The sample contains about 570,000 distinct CDR3 sequences, under 45% of which appear only once. Sequenced here: cultured PBMCs, sampled from culture after CMV antigen stimulation. The receptors were gathered from a human donor in good health (CMV status not recorded). Some clones in this sample may be carry-over from other donors' samples.

This clonotype was counted between two and nine times. This chain links TRBV9 with TRBJ1-3, with TRBD1 as a possible D gene (5 bases). V lost 3 bases and J lost 3, with 13 bases in between. This CDR3 comprises 15 residues. Looked up from germline, CDR1 is SGDLS and CDR2 is YYNGEE. The CDR3 DNA sequence: TGTGCCAGCAGCGCCGACTTGGGGGTTGGAAACACCATATATTTT. It translates to CASSADLGVGNTIYF.

Ten or more counts support this clonotype. V and J are TRBV7-2 and TRBJ1-1, with D hard to call. The length of the CDR3 is 13 residues. In germline, CDR1 is SGHTA, CDR2 FQGNSA. The V end was cut by 3 bases, the J end by 0 bases, with 5 bases between. CDR3 protein: CASSFRMNTEAFF. In DNA, the CDR3 is TGTGCCAGCAGCTTTAGAATGAACACTGAAGCTTTCTTT.

This clonotype has just a few counts. The CDR3: CASSLVPGQLTNYGYTF. Written as DNA, the CDR3 is TGTGCCAGCAGCTTAGTCCCGGGACAGCTAACTAACTATGGCTACACCTTC. This chain links TRBV7-2 with TRBJ1-2, with 7 bases aligning to TRBD1. Germline V lookup: CDR1 SGHTA, CDR2 FQGNSA. After removal of 1 base from V and 0 bases from J, the junction contained 8 bases not matched to a gene. The CDR3 has 17 residues.

This clonotype showed up just a few times. The gene calls are TRBV7-6 and TRBJ2-5; 7 bases match TRBD1. Germline V gene lookup returns CDR1 SGHVS and CDR2 FNYEAQ. The CDR3 is 14 residues long. V lost 7 bases and J lost 1; bases outside the gene matches: 6. CDR3 sequence: CASTSWDSQETQYF. In DNA form, the CDR3 reads TGTGCCAGCACGTCATGGGACAGCCAAGAGACCCAGTACTTC. The complete variable domain, with remaining parts taken from reference TRBV7-6 and TRBJ2-5, reads GAGVSQSPRYKVTKRGQDVALRCDPISGHVSLYWYRQALGQGPEFLTYFNYEAQQDKSGLPNDRFSAERPEGSISTLTIQRTEQRDSAMYRCASTSWDSQETQYFGPGTRLLVL.

The chain uses TRBV7-6 and TRBJ2-5; 9 positions match TRBD1. The V gene's germline CDR1 is SGHVS and CDR2 FNYEAQ. Trimming took 5 bases from V and 5 from J; bases not matched to a gene: 9. The CDR3 is 15 residues long. This CDR3 is CASSGRPGQGETQYF. CDR3 DNA: TGTGCCAGCAGCGGAAGACCGGGACAGGGTGAGACCCAGTACTTC.

The gene calls are TRBV12-3 or TRBV12-4 and TRBJ2-7, with D perhaps matching TRBD2 (5 bases). CDR3 length: 15 residues. Trimming took 5 bases from V and 1 from J, leaving 15 bases between them. CDR3 residues: CASSASRVRSYEQYF. In DNA form, the CDR3 reads TGTGCCAGCAGTGCATCGCGGGTTAGGTCCTACGAGCAGTACTTC.

In this sample, this clonotype turned up many times. V is TRBV7-2 and J is TRBJ1-4; possible D gene TRBD1, 6 bases. Between the trimmed V and J ends, which lost 2 bases and 10 bases, there was a span of 17 bases. Germline loops: CDR1 SGHTA, CDR2 FQGNSA. This CDR3 has 15 residues. The CDR3 coding sequence is TGTGCCAGCAGCTTAAGGGGGGACATAATTGGAAAACTGTTTTTT. Translation gives CASSLRGDIIGKLFF. Filled out from reference TRBV7-2 and TRBJ1-4, the complete variable domain reads GAGVSQSPSNKVTEKGKDVELRCDPISGHTALYWYRQSLGQGLEFLIYFQGNSAPDKSGLPSDRFSAERTGGSVSTLTIQRTQQEDSAVYLCASSLRGDIIGKLFFGSGTQLSVL.

In this sample, this clonotype turned up a few times. The chain couples TRBV6-1 to TRBJ2-7, with TRBD1 matching 9 bases. J was trimmed by 2 bases and V by 5 bases; bases with no gene match: 7. The germline CDR1 and CDR2 sequences are MNHNS and SASEGT. The CDR3 runs 15 residues. The chain's CDR3 is CASSPDRGSPYEQYF. The CDR3 DNA reads as TGTGCCAGCAGTCCTGACAGGGGGTCACCCTACGAGCAGTACTTC.

The rearrangement joins TRBV12-3 or TRBV12-4 to TRBJ2-7, with 8 bases fitting TRBD2. The CDR3 length is 18 residues. Trimming cost V 4 bases and J 0 bases; bases outside gene matches: 14. The CDR3 DNA reads as TGTGCCAGCAGTTCTCACCCGGGGGGCGGGGGGACCTCCTACGAGCAGTACTTC. Its translation is CASSSHPGGGGTSYEQYF.

This clonotype was detected once. CDR3 nucleotide sequence: TGTGCCAGCTCGGTGGGCCCCGGGGTAGATACGCAGTATTTT. Translation gives CASSVGPGVDTQYF. The chain links TRBV27 to TRBJ2-3, with a weak D call TRBD2 (5 bases). Trimming left V 8 bases short and J 5 bases short, with 17 bases between. The CDR3 covers 14 residues. Germline values: CDR1 MNHEY, CDR2 SMNVEV (reference sequence).

This clonotype came up a few times. This chain joins TRBV12-3 or TRBV12-4 and TRBJ2-7; 8 nucleotides match TRBD2. This CDR3 is 14 amino acids long. V lost 8 bases to trimming and J lost 7 bases; unmatched junction nucleotides: 13. DNA of the CDR3: TGTGCCAGCTCCCGTAACGGGGGGGGTGGGGAGCAGTACTTC. This codes for CASSRNGGGGEQYF.

Only a few counts were recorded for this clonotype. The gene calls are TRBV5-1 and TRBJ2-5, with D perhaps TRBD1 or TRBD2 (5 bases each). Looked up from germline, CDR1 is SGHRS and CDR2 is YFSETQ. This CDR3 region has 14 residues. V lost 1 base to trimming and J lost 7 bases, with 14 bases between them. In DNA, the CDR3 is TGCGCCAGCAGCTTGCCGGGACCACCGGGGACCCAGTACTTC. Its protein is CASSLPGPPGTQYF.

This clonotype was observed at least ten times. This chain uses TRBV6-1 with TRBJ2-7, with D perhaps TRBD2 (6 bases). The germline gives CDR1 MNHNS, CDR2 SASEGT. The germline V and J ends were trimmed by 5 bases and 0 bases, with 14 bases remaining between them. The length of the CDR3 is 15 residues. CDR3 in amino acids: CASSLTGVGSYEQYF. CDR3 nucleotide sequence: TGTGCCAGCAGTCTAACGGGGGTAGGCTCCTACGAGCAGTACTTC.

The chain joins TRBV7-9 to TRBJ2-2, with D possibly called TRBD1 or TRBD2 (5 bases each). Germline loops: CDR1 SEHNR, CDR2 FQNEAQ (reference sequence). V lost 4 bases to trimming and J lost 9 bases, with 15 bases between them. The CDR3 is made up of 14 amino acids. DNA of the CDR3: TGTGCCAGCAGCTCCGGGACCCTCTACCGGGAGCTGTTTTTT. Translation: CASSSGTLYRELFF.

This chain uses TRBV20-1 with TRBJ1-3; D is unresolved. CDR1 and CDR2 (germline): DFQATT, SNEGSKA (reference sequence). Deletions cut 0 bases from V and 0 bases from J, with 12 bases between. The CDR3 totals 16 residues. Written as DNA, the CDR3 is TGCAGTGCTAGAGATCCGGCAGCCAGCTCTGGAAACACCATATATTTT. It encodes CSARDPAASSGNTIYF.

The rearrangement links TRBV20-1 to TRBJ2-5; 12 nucleotides line up with TRBD2. The CDR3 length is 18 residues. The germline V gene has CDR1 DFQATT and CDR2 SNEGSKA (reference sequence). The J segment lost 1 base and the V segment lost 3 bases, leaving 12 bases of the junction unmatched. The CDR3 loop is CSASFPLAGGPGQETQYF. The CDR3 DNA reads TGCAGTGCTAGTTTTCCCCTAGCGGGGGGGCCCGGCCAAGAGACCCAGTACTTC.

The chain uses TRBV7-2 and TRBJ1-6; D not resolved. Germline V gene data show CDR1 as SGHTA and CDR2 as FQGNSA. The CDR3 runs to 15 residues. V was clipped by 1 base and J by 7 bases, with 11 bases between them. The CDR3 sequence: CASSLVAAENSPLHF. For the CDR3, the DNA is TGTGCCAGCAGCTTAGTGGCGGCCGAAAATTCACCCCTCCACTTT.

This clonotype was seen more than once but under ten times. V is TRBV12-3 or TRBV12-4 and J is TRBJ1-1, with D perhaps matching TRBD1 (5 bases). V lost 1 base and J 5 bases, leaving 14 bases between the germline ends. The CDR3 extends over 15 amino acids. CDR3 coding DNA: TGTGCCAGCAGTTTAGAAGGGGTCGGAAAGACTGAAGCTTTCTTT. Translated: CASSLEGVGKTEAFF.

This clonotype was recorded a few times. V gene TRBV7-2 combines with J gene TRBJ2-5; TRBD2 is a possible D gene (6 bases). CDR3 length equals 15 residues. Trimming shortened V by 2 bases and J by 4 bases, and 14 bases separated the two germline ends. Per the germline V gene, CDR1 is SGHTA and CDR2 is FQGNSA. The chain's CDR3 is CASSLRGGRGETQYF. CDR3 sequence (DNA): TGTGCCAGCAGCTTACGGGGTGGGCGGGGAGAGACCCAGTACTTC.

The chain uses TRBV28 and TRBJ2-1, with TRBD1 matching over 10 bases. This CDR3 comprises 16 residues. With 1 base clipped from V and 7 bases from J, the junction kept 7 bases outside the gene matches. Germline V gene data show CDR1 as MDHEN and CDR2 as SYDVKM. The CDR3 nucleotides read TGTGCCAGCAGTTTATTGGGGACAGGGGCGATAAATGAGCAGTTCTTC. Its translation is CASSLLGTGAINEQFF.

The table lists this clonotype with a few counts. This sequence joins TRBV4-1 and TRBJ2-1; 9 bases line up with TRBD2. The CDR3 extends over 17 amino acids. The V and J ends lost 1 base and 6 bases, in that order; junction bases with no gene match: 10. Germline CDR1 MGHRA, CDR2 YSYEKL. CDR3 region: CASSQGSLGLAANEQFF. The CDR3 coding sequence is TGCGCCAGCAGCCAAGGTTCGTTGGGACTAGCCGCCAATGAGCAGTTCTTC.

The sample holds a few counts of this clonotype. The chain links TRBV7-2 to TRBJ2-7; 9 nucleotides align to TRBD1. CDR1 and CDR2 (germline): SGHTA, FQGNSA. Trimming removed 2 bases from V and 1 base from J; junction bases left unmatched: 3. The length of the CDR3 is 15 residues. The CDR3, as DNA: TGTGCCAGCAGCTTATACGGACAGGGGTCCTACGAGCAGTACTTC. It is translated as CASSLYGQGSYEQYF.

The chain links TRBV7-8 to TRBJ1-1; a weak D match, TRBD1 (5 bases). Germline values: CDR1 SGHVS, CDR2 FQNEAQ. Trimming shortened V by 1 base and J by 4 bases, and 13 bases separated the two germline ends. The CDR3 contains 15 residues. The CDR3 bases are TGTGCCAGCAGCTTAGTCGAAGGGACGGGCACTGAAGCTTTCTTT. The encoded protein is CASSLVEGTGTEAFF.

The CDR3 DNA sequence: TGTGCCAGCAGTTACCTCGATTATAATTCACCCCTCCACTTT. Encoded protein: CASSYLDYNSPLHF. The rearrangement joins TRBV6-6 to TRBJ1-6, with no clear D. CDR3 length: 14 residues. With 2 bases removed from V and 4 bases from J, the gap between germline ends came to 6 bases. Germline CDR1 MNHNY, CDR2 SVGAGI (reference sequence).

This chain joins TRBV9 and TRBJ1-4, with D tentatively TRBD1 (6 bases). Germline V CDR1 and CDR2: SGDLS, YYNGEE. The CDR3 is made up of 17 amino acids. V was trimmed by 4 bases and J by 6 bases, leaving 22 bases between them. The CDR3 region is CASSPRTDLGVDEKLFF. The CDR3 bases are TGTGCCAGCAGCCCGCGGACAGACTTGGGGGTGGATGAAAAACTGTTTTTT.

The gene calls are TRBV7-2 and TRBJ1-6; no clear D gene. This CDR3 comprises 15 residues. V shed 2 bases and J shed 7 bases, with 12 bases lying between them. Germline CDR1 reads SGHTA; CDR2 reads FQGNSA. In DNA form, the CDR3 reads TGTGCCAGCAGCTTATATTCCGATGGGAATTCACCCCTCCACTTT. This encodes CASSLYSDGNSPLHF.

This sequence joins TRBV5-1 and TRBJ2-1; TRBD2 is a possible D gene (6 bases). Germline-derived CDR1 and CDR2 are SGHRS and YFSETQ. The V end lost 0 bases, the J end lost 14 bases, and 21 bases lay between the germline ends. This CDR3 contains 15 residues. The CDR3 region is CASSLDTGESGKEFF. The CDR3, as DNA: TGCGCCAGCAGCTTGGATACGGGAGAGTCTGGAAAAGAGTTCTTC. Filled out from reference TRBV5-1 and TRBJ2-1, the complete variable domain reads KAGVTQTPRYLIKTRGQQVTLSCSPISGHRSVSWYQQTPGQGLQFLFEYFSETQRNKGNFPGRFSGRQFSNSRSEMNVSTLELGDSALYLCASSLDTGESGKEFFGPGTRLTVL.

The chain employs TRBV6-1 and TRBJ2-1; 9 bases fit TRBD2. The ends lost 5 bases at V and 7 bases at J; junction bases unmatched: 12. Germline V gene lookup returns CDR1 MNHNS and CDR2 SASEGT. The CDR3 contains 16 residues. CDR3 in amino acids: CASSPVAGGARNEQFF. DNA for the CDR3: TGTGCCAGCAGTCCCGTGGCGGGGGGGGCCAGAAATGAGCAGTTCTTC.